This entry lists 14 T cell receptor beta chains sequenced from one sample in a study of blood T cells in healthy people across ages. Primers used in a second PCR of about 6 to 11 cycles were a sample-barcoded 5' primer and a J-beta primer mix. A single record per CDR3 protein comes from TCRdb applying MiXCR to the 5' RACE reads. The sample carries 2 million or so distinct CDR3 sequences, roughly 49% recorded once. The sample consisted of blood. The receptor source for this set is a middle-aged woman in good health.

The chain links TRBV7-2 to TRBJ2-5; 8 bases align to TRBD1. From germline, CDR1 is SGHTA and CDR2 FQGNSA. CDR3 length: 14 residues. The trim removed 6 bases at V and 2 bases at J, leaving 5 bases unmatched. Here the CDR3 reads CASRLRQGQETQYF. The CDR3 nucleotides are TGTGCCAGCAGACTACGACAGGGGCAAGAGACCCAGTACTTC. Full variable domain (remainder filled in from reference TRBV7-2 and TRBJ2-5): GAGVSQSPSNKVTEKGKDVELRCDPISGHTALYWYRQSLGQGLEFLIYFQGNSAPDKSGLPSDRFSAERTGGSVSTLTIQRTQQEDSAVYLCASRLRQGQETQYFGPGTRLLVL.

V gene TRBV7-2 combines with J gene TRBJ2-7, with D possibly TRBD1 on 6 matching bases. CDR1 is SGHTA, CDR2 FQGNSA, per germline. The germline V and J ends were trimmed by 5 bases and 2 bases, with 22 bases remaining between them. The CDR3 contains 17 residues. For the CDR3, the DNA is TGTGCCAGCAGCATACGCGGTCGGCAGGGGAATACCTACGAGCAGTACTTC. Translation: CASSIRGRQGNTYEQYF.

This clonotype was detected only a few times. The chain employs TRBV5-1 and TRBJ2-7; the D gene is possibly TRBD2 (5 bases). The germline gives CDR1 SGHRS, CDR2 YFSETQ. The CDR3 runs 13 residues. Trimming stripped 1 base from V and 6 bases from J, with 11 bases between. The CDR3 nucleotides read TGCGCCAGCAGCTTGTCTGAGGGTAGCGAGCAGTACTTC. Amino acids: CASSLSEGSEQYF.

The chain employs TRBV20-1 and TRBJ2-1; D may be TRBD2 (6 bases). Between the trimmed V and J ends, which lost 1 base and 8 bases, there was a span of 12 bases. CDR1 DFQATT and CDR2 SNEGSKA come from the germline V gene (reference sequence). CDR3 length: 13 residues. CDR3 in amino acids: CSARGVGGYEQFF. The CDR3 bases are TGCAGTGCTAGAGGAGTGGGGGGATATGAGCAGTTCTTC.

The gene calls are TRBV6-1 and TRBJ2-1, with D maybe TRBD2 (6 bases). The CDR3 is 14 residues long. Germline CDR1 MNHNS, CDR2 SASEGT. V lost 6 bases and J 8 bases, leaving 17 bases between the germline ends. The CDR3 reads CASRPTRDLDEQFF. The CDR3 DNA reads TGTGCCAGCAGACCGACTAGAGACCTTGATGAGCAGTTCTTC.

The rearrangement links TRBV7-2 to TRBJ2-7; the D gene is possibly TRBD1 (6 bases). V gave up 3 bases and J gave up 5 bases, with 17 bases separating them. Germline values: CDR1 SGHTA, CDR2 FQGNSA. CDR3 length equals 15 residues. The CDR3 sequence: CASSLTRTARNEQYF. The DNA for the CDR3 is TGTGCCAGCAGCTTGACAAGGACAGCCCGGAACGAGCAGTACTTC.

The V gene is TRBV27, the J gene TRBJ2-1, with D perhaps matching TRBD1 (5 bases). This CDR3 region has 14 residues. The V gene's germline CDR1 is MNHEY and CDR2 SMNVEV (reference sequence). Trimming shortened V by 6 bases and J by 9 bases, and 18 bases separated the two germline ends. The CDR3 DNA follows: TGTGCCAGCAGAAAACAACAGGTCTCGGGTGAGCAGTTCTTC. Translated, it gives CASRKQQVSGEQFF.

This clonotype was counted only a few times. V is TRBV2 and J is TRBJ2-1; 9 bases fit TRBD2. Judging by the DNA end, TRBJ2-7 fits better; the J call may be wrong. The CDR3 is 16 amino acids. From germline, CDR1 is SNHLY and CDR2 FYNNEI. CDR3 bases: TGTGCCAGCACCCTTCGACTAGCGGAGCGATCCTACGAGCAGTACTTC. Translation gives CASTLRLAERSYEQYF.

There are a few counts of this clonotype. This chain joins TRBV7-2 and TRBJ2-1; TRBD2 aligns across 9 bases. J was trimmed by 4 bases and V by 0 bases; bases with no gene match: 4. CDR1 is SGHTA, CDR2 FQGNSA, per germline. This CDR3 spans 16 amino acids. Here the CDR3 reads CASSLASGGQYNEQFF. The DNA for the CDR3 is TGTGCCAGCAGCTTAGCCAGCGGGGGGCAGTACAATGAGCAGTTCTTC.

The gene calls are TRBV7-2 and TRBJ2-3; D is unresolved. Germline assignment: CDR1 SGHTA and CDR2 FQGNSA. The CDR3 spans 12 residues. The V and J ends lost 1 base and 10 bases respectively, with 9 bases between them. CDR3 sequence reads: CASSLEAGSQYF. The CDR3 DNA reads TGTGCCAGCAGCTTAGAGGCCGGATCGCAGTATTTT.

V is TRBV29-1 and J is TRBJ2-5; maybe TRBD1 (6 bases). The CDR3 has 14 amino acids. The germline V gene has CDR1 SQVTM and CDR2 ANQGSEA. V lost 5 bases and J lost 11, with 24 bases in between. The CDR3 loop reads CSVLGHRADNEQYF. CDR3 nucleotides: TGCAGCGTTTTAGGGCACAGGGCGGACAATGAGCAGTACTTC.

This clonotype was counted only a few times. The V call is TRBV20-1, the J call TRBJ2-5; 8 bases align to TRBD1. The CDR3 loop spans 13 amino acids. The V segment lost 1 base and the J segment 2 bases; nucleotides outside the gene matches: 0. Germline loops: CDR1 DFQATT, CDR2 SNEGSKA (reference sequence). DNA of the CDR3: TGCAGTGCTAGAGGGGACAGGCAAGAGACCCAGTACTTC. It codes for CSARGDRQETQYF.

This clonotype was found once. The chain uses TRBV9 and TRBJ2-5, with D perhaps matching TRBD2 (7 bases). The CDR3 totals 14 residues. V dropped 2 bases and J dropped 11 bases, with 19 bases sitting between them. The germline gives CDR1 SGDLS, CDR2 YYNGEE. CDR3 nucleotides: TGTGCCAGCAGCGTCACGTGGGGGGGCCTTGAGCAGTACTTC. Translated, it gives CASSVTWGGLEQYF. Together with reference TRBV9 and TRBJ2-5, the CDR3 gives the full variable domain: DSGVTQTPKHLITATGQRVTLRCSPRSGDLSVYWYQQSLDQGLQFLIQYYNGEERAKGNILERFSAQQFPDLHSELNLSSLELGDSALYFCASSVTWGGLEQYFGPGTRLLVL.

The rearrangement joins TRBV28 to TRBJ2-7; 8 positions match TRBD1. The trim removed 2 bases at V and 2 bases at J, leaving 11 bases unmatched. Germline CDR1 reads MDHEN; CDR2 reads SYDVKM. The CDR3 is made up of 17 amino acids. CDR3 protein: CASSLRRDRPETYEQYF. CDR3 in DNA: TGTGCCAGCAGTTTACGGCGGGACAGGCCTGAGACCTACGAGCAGTACTTC.